Following are 4 T cell receptor beta chains from one sample sequenced in a study of beta chain features in type 1 diabetes. Study findings and constraints: For Type 1 diabetes patients, all four CD4+ subsets carried TCRB CDR3s that were moderately but significantly shorter.

No antigen has been identified for these receptors. Sequenced material consisted of expressed TCRB transcripts (all of the isolated RNA was reverse transcribed). The data were produced by immunoSEQ multiplex PCR, yet TCRdb's version contains in-frame clones alone and is incomplete. The repertoire holds around 280,000 clones, about 15% seen once, with less than 0.02% in the top ten. The sequencing input was naive CD4+ T cells from blood. All receptors come from a man younger than 35 with type 1 diabetes.

Only a few counts were recorded for this clone. The chain couples TRBV9 to TRBJ2-1; 10 bases are shared with TRBD2. The germline V gene encodes CDR1 SGDLS and CDR2 YYNGEE. This CDR3 spans 15 amino acids. V was pared by 4 bases and J by 9 bases, with 10 bases of the junction left unmatched. CDR3 coding DNA: TGTGCCAGCAGCCCTTCAGCGGGGGGGCGGGGTGAGCAGTTCTTC. Translation gives CASSPSAGGRGEQFF.

V and J are TRBV27 and TRBJ2-5; D unclear. V lost 5 bases and J lost 1, with 14 bases in between. Germline assignment: CDR1 MNHEY and CDR2 SMNVEV (reference sequence). This CDR3 has 15 residues. The CDR3 here is CASSREPRLQETQYF. In nucleotides, the CDR3 is TGTGCCAGCAGTCGCGAGCCGCGTCTCCAAGAGACCCAGTACTTC.

Notes on this clone: This sample includes further DNA sequences coding for the same CDR3. The rearrangement joins TRBV9 to TRBJ1-2, with D unclear. V was cut by 0 bases and J by 4 bases, with 4 bases left in between. Germline V gene sequence: CDR1 SGDLS, CDR2 YYNGEE. The CDR3 runs to 12 residues. Here the CDR3 reads CASSVVSYGYTF. CDR3 nucleotides: TGTGCCAGCAGCGTAGTCAGCTATGGCTACACCTTC.

This clone was seen a few times. The same CDR3 is also encoded by other DNA sequences in this sample. The V and J genes are TRBV28 and TRBJ2-7, with TRBD1 matching over 10 bases. The CDR3 runs to 14 residues. Germline lookup yields CDR1 MDHEN and CDR2 SYDVKM. The J segment lost 2 bases and the V segment lost 6 bases, leaving 4 bases of the junction unmatched. Here the CDR3 DNA reads TGTGCCAGCAGCTCTGGACAGGGGGCCTACGAGCAGTACTTC. As protein: CASSSGQGAYEQYF.